These 5 T cell receptor beta chains share one sample of origin, sequenced in a study of blood T cells in healthy people across ages. For the second PCR, which ran for 7 to 11 cycles, a sample-barcoded 5' primer and a J-beta primer mix were used. TCRdb reanalysed the 5' RACE reads using MiXCR and keeps one entry per CDR3 protein. Among roughly 1,800,000 distinct CDR3 sequences listed, less than 50% were seen once. Specimen: blood. The source of these receptors is a middle-aged woman in good health.

This clonotype was seen more than once but under ten times. The chain has TRBV20-1 and TRBJ2-1; D might be TRBD1 (7 bases). Trimming left V 5 bases short and J 4 bases short, with 12 bases between. CDR1 DFQATT and CDR2 SNEGSKA come from the germline V gene (reference sequence). The CDR3 contains 13 residues. The CDR3 DNA reads as TGCAGTGCTCCAGGGGGGACTTACAATGAGCAGTTCTTC. As protein: CSAPGGTYNEQFF.

The rearrangement uses TRBV28 and TRBJ2-1, with a tentative D call TRBD2 (6 bases). The CDR3 loop spans 12 amino acids. Germline V gene lookup returns CDR1 MDHEN and CDR2 SYDVKM. The V and J ends lost 6 bases and 7 bases respectively, with 10 bases between them. CDR3 residues: CASRETRNEQFF. The CDR3 DNA sequence: TGTGCCAGCAGGGAGACTAGGAATGAGCAGTTCTTC.

The chain couples TRBV9 to TRBJ2-5; D may correspond to TRBD1 or TRBD2 (5 bases each). This CDR3 is 15 amino acids long. Deletions cut 4 bases from V and 5 bases from J, with 18 bases between. CDR1 is SGDLS and CDR2 is YYNGEE in the germline V gene. CDR3 nucleotides: TGTGCCAGCAGCCCGGGGTACGACAGCTGGGAGACCCAGTACTTC. This codes for CASSPGYDSWETQYF. The variable domain in full, with the rest retrieved from reference TRBV9 and TRBJ2-5, is DSGVTQTPKHLITATGQRVTLRCSPRSGDLSVYWYQQSLDQGLQFLIQYYNGEERAKGNILERFSAQQFPDLHSELNLSSLELGDSALYFCASSPGYDSWETQYFGPGTRLLVL.

This chain links TRBV4-3 with TRBJ2-7; D unresolved. The CDR3 runs to 15 residues. Germline V gene sequence: CDR1 LGHNA, CDR2 YSLEER. The V end was cut by 1 base, the J end by 3 bases, with 13 bases between. DNA of the CDR3: TGCGCCAGCAGCCAAGTCCCGTCTACACGCTACGAGCAGTACTTC. Protein: CASSQVPSTRYEQYF.

The chain has TRBV28 and TRBJ1-2; maybe TRBD1 (6 bases). Between the trimmed V and J ends, which lost 7 bases and 4 bases, there was a span of 16 bases. The CDR3 extends over 14 amino acids. Germline-derived CDR1 and CDR2 are MDHEN and SYDVKM. The CDR3 DNA reads as TGTGCCAGCACTATCTTACAGGGCAGCTATGGCTACACCTTC. Translating it yields CASTILQGSYGYTF.